The entry below gives a single TCR beta chain sequence along with its context. The entry originates in a study of blood T cell repertoires in COVID-19. Some clones are missing from TCRdb's copy, which holds only in-frame ones; the method was immunoSEQ multiplex PCR. The table lists 65,000 to 100,000 clones, approximately 80% of them singletons. The CDR3 has 15 amino acids. With 4 bases clipped from V and 4 bases from J, the junction kept 6 bases outside the gene matches. The germline CDR1 and CDR2 sequences are MDHEN and SYDVKM. V is TRBV28 and J is TRBJ2-2, with TRBD2 matching 7 bases. Sequenced sample: peripheral blood. This receptor was obtained from a human donor in a cohort sampled during active COVID-19. As DNA, the CDR3 is TGTGCCAGCAGTTCAGCGGGGAGCGGCACCGGGGAGCTGTTTTTT. This codes for CASSSAGSGTGELFF.